This TCR beta chain is drawn from a study of cytomegalovirus exposure and HLA in healthy donors. On the study more broadly: Caucasian-associated ancestry cluster membership applied to under 85% of under 450 genotyped donors. Study-level points and caveats: Usually a TCR sequence was rare, but some public TCRs were found in many donors.

The germline V gene has CDR1 WNHNN and CDR2 SYGVQD (reference sequence). CDR3 size: 15 residues. The junction had 12 bases not matched to a gene; V was cut back by 8 bases and J by 8 bases. Points on this clone: Its specificity is not known.

Both 60 Vbeta primers and 13 Jbeta primers went into the PCR. Data came from immunoSEQ multiplex PCR; TCRdb stores just in-frame clones and leaves some out. The table has approximately 180,000 clones, roughly 13% seen once. Sequencing used PBMCs. The receptor's source is a man aged 50 to 60 in good health and CMV-seropositive. J is TRBJ2-1 and V is TRBV10-1; 10 bases agree with TRBD1. The CDR3 protein is CASRKVGQGVYEQFF. CDR3 nucleotides: TGCGCCAGCCGTAAAGTCGGACAGGGGGTCTATGAGCAGTTCTTC.